This TCR beta chain emerged from a study of monozygotic twins with inflammatory bowel disease. Template switching appended UMIs that held a 6-nucleotide sample barcode. TCRdb re-called the 5' RACE reads; every CDR3 protein appears as one record, without DNA. Listed are approximately 400,000 distinct CDR3 sequences; 2.5% to 3% falls within the top ten. The CDR3 extends over 16 amino acids. Concerning this clonotype: The antigen is not known.

General observations from the study: Among the T cells, different subtypes could not be distinguished. Healthy co-twins showed greater TCRbeta diversity (inverse Simpson) than IBD patients. Among patients, repertoires may have gained variability from differing immunosuppressive treatments.

This sequence was found in a human donor with ulcerative colitis or Crohn's disease, or a healthy co-twin of an affected twin (not recorded which). Sequenced input: blood. V usage is TRBV12-3 or TRBV12-4 and J usage is TRBJ2-5; TCRdb's D call, TRBD2, is unchecked because there is no DNA. The chain's CDR3 is CASSLNSGAPSWTQYF.